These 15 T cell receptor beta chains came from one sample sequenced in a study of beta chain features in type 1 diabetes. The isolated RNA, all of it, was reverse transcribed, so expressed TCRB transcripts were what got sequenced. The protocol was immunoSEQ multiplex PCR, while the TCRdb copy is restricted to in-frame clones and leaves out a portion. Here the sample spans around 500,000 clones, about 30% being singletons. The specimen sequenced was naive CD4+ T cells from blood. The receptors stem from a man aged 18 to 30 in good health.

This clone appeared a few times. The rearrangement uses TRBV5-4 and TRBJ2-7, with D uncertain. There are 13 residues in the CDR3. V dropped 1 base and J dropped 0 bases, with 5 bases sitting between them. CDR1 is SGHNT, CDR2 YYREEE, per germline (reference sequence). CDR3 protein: CASSLPDSYEQYF. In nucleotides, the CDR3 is TGTGCCAGCAGCTTGCCCGACTCCTACGAGCAGTACTTC.

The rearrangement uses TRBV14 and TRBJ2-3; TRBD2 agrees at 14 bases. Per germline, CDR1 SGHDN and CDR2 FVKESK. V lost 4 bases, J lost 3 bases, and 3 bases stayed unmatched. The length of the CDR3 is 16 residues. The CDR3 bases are TGTGCCAGCAGCCGACTAGCGGGAGGGCCAACAGATACGCAGTATTTT. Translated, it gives CASSRLAGGPTDTQYF.

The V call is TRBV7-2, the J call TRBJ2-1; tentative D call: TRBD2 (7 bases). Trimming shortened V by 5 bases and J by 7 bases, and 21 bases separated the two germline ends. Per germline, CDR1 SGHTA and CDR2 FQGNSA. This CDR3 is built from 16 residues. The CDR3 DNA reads TGTGCCAGCAGCACCCCCTCGGGGGGCAAGCAAAATGAGCAGTTCTTC. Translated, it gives CASSTPSGGKQNEQFF.

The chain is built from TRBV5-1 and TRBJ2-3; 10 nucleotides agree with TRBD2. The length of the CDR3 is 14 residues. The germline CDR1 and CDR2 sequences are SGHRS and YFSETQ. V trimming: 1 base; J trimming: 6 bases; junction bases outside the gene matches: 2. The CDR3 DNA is TGCGCCAGCAGCTTGACAGCGGGAGGGGATACGCAGTATTTT. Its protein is CASSLTAGGDTQYF.

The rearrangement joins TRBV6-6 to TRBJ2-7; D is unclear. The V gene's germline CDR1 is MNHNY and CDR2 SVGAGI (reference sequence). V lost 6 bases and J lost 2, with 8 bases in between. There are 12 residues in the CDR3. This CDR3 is CASSIGTYEQYF. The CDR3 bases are TGTGCCAGCAGCATAGGGACCTACGAGCAGTACTTC.

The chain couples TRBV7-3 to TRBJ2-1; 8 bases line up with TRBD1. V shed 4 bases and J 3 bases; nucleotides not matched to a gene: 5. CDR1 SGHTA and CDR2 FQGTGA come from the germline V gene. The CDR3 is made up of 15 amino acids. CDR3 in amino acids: CASSYTGGLYNEQFF. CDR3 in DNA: TGTGCCAGCAGCTATACAGGGGGACTCTACAATGAGCAGTTCTTC.

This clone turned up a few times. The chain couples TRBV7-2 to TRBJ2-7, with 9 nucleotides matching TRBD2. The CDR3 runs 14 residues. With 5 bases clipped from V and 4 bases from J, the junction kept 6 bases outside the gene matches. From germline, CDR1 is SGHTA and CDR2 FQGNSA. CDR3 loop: CASSPGTSSYEQYF. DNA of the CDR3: TGTGCCAGCAGCCCCGGGACTAGCTCTTACGAGCAGTACTTC.

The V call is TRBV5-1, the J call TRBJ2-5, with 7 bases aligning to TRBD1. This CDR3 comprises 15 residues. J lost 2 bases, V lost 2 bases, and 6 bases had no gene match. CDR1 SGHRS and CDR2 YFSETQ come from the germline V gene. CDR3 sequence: CASSLLTGRQETQYF. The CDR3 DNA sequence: TGCGCCAGCAGCTTATTGACAGGGAGACAAGAGACCCAGTACTTC.

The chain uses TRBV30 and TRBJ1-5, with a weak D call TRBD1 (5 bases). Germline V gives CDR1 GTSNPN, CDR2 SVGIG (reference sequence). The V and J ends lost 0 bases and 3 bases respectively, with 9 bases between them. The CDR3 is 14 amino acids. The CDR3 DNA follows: TGTGCCTGGAGTGTGGCGGGGGTCAATCAGCCCCAGCATTTT. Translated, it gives CAWSVAGVNQPQHF.

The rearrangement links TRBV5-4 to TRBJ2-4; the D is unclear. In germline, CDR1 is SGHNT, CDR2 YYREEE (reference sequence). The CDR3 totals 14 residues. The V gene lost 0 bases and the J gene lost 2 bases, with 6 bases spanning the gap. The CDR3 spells CASSLEGTKNIQYF. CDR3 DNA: TGTGCCAGCAGCTTGGAAGGAACCAAAAACATTCAGTACTTC.

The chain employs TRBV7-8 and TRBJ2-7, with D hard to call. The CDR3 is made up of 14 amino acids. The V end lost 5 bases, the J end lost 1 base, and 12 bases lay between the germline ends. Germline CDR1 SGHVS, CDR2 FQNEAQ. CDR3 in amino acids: CASSQAALSYEQYF. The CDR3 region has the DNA TGTGCCAGCAGCCAGGCAGCCCTATCCTACGAGCAGTACTTC.

The CDR3 loop is CASSEGDRQTDTQYF. In DNA, the CDR3 is TGTGCCAGCAGTGAAGGGGACAGACAAACAGATACGCAGTATTTT. V gene TRBV25-1 combines with J gene TRBJ2-3, with 7 bases fitting TRBD1. Per the germline V gene, CDR1 is MGHDK and CDR2 is SYGVNS. The J segment lost 3 bases and the V segment lost 2 bases, leaving 5 bases of the junction unmatched. The CDR3 is 15 residues long. The full variable domain, completed using reference TRBV25-1 and TRBJ2-3, is EADIYQTPRYLVIGTGKKITLECSQTMGHDKMYWYQQDPGMELHLIHYSYGVNSTEKGDLSSESTVSRIRTEHFPLTLESARPSHTSQYLCASSEGDRQTDTQYFGPGTRLTVL.

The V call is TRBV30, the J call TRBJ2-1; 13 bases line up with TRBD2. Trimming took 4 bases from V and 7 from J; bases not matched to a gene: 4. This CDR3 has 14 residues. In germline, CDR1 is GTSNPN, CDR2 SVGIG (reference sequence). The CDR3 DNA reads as TGTGCCTGGAATGGACTAGCGGGAGCTAATGAGCAGTTCTTC. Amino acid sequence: CAWNGLAGANEQFF.

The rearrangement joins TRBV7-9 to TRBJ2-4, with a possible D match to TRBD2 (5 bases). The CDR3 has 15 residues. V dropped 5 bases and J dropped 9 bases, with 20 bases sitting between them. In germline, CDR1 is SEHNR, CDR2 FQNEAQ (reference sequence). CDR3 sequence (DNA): TGTGCCAGCAGCCCGGCTTTAGGGAGAGGAGGCATTCAGTACTTC. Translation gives CASSPALGRGGIQYF.

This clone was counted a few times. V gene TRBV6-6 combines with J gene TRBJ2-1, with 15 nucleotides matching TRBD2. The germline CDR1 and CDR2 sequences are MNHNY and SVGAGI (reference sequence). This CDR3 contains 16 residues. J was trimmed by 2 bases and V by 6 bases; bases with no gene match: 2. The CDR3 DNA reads TGTGCCAGCAGGGGACTAGCGGGAGGCACCTACAATGAGCAGTTCTTC. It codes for CASRGLAGGTYNEQFF.